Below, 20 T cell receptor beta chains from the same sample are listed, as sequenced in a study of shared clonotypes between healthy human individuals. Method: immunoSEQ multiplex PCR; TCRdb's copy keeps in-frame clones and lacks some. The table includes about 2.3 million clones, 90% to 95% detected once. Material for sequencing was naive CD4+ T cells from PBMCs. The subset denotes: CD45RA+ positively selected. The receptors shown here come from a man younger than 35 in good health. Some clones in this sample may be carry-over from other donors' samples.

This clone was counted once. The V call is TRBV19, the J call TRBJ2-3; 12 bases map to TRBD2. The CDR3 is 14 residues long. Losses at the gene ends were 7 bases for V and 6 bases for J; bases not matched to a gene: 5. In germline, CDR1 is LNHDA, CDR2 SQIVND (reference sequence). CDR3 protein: CASKTSGSGDTQYF. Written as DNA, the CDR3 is TGTGCCAGTAAGACTAGCGGGAGTGGGGATACGCAGTATTTT.

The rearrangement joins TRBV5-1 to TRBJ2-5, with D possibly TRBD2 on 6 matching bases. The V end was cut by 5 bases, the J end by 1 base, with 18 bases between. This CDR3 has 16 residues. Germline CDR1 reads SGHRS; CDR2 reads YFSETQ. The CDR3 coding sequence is TGCGCCAGCAGAACCGGGGGTAAGGGCCCCCAAGAGACCCAGTACTTC. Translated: CASRTGGKGPQETQYF.

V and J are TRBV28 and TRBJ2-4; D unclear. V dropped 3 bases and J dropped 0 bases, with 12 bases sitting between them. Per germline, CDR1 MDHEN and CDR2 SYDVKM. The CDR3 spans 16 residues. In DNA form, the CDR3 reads TGTGCCAGCAGTTTTAATACTCTCGGAGCCAAAAACATTCAGTACTTC. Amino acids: CASSFNTLGAKNIQYF.

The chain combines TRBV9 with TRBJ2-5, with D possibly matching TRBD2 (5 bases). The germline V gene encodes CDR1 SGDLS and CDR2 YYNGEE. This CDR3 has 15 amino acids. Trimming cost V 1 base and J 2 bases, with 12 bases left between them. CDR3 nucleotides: TGTGCCAGCAGCGTAAACGTCGGGATACAAGAGACCCAGTACTTC. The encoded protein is CASSVNVGIQETQYF.

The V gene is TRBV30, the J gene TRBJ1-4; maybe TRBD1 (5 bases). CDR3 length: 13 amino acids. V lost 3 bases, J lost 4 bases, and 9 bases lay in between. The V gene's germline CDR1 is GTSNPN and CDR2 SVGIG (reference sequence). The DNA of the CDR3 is TGTGCCTGGAGGGGGCAGGGTAATGAAAAACTGTTTTTT. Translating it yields CAWRGQGNEKLFF.

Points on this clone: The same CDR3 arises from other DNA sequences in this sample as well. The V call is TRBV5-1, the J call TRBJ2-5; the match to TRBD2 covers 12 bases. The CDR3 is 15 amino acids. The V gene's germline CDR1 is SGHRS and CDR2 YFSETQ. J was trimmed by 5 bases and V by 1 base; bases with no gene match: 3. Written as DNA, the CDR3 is TGCGCCAGCAGCTTGTTTCTAGCGGGAGGGGAGACCCAGTACTTC. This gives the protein CASSLFLAGGETQYF.

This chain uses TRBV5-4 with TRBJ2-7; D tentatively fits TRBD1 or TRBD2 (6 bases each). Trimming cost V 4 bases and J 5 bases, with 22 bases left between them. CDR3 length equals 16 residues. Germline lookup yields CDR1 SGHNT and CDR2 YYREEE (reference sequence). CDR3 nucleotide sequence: TGTGCCAGCAGCGTAGGCGGTCCGGGGGCGCGGCACGAGCAGTACTTC. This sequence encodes CASSVGGPGARHEQYF.

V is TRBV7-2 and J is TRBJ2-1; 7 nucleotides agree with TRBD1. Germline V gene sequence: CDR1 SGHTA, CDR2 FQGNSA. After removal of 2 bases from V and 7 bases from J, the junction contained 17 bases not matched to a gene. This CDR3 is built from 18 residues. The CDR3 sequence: CASSLFPLNSGTANEQFF. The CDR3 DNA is TGTGCCAGCAGCTTATTCCCCCTAAACTCCGGGACAGCGAATGAGCAGTTCTTC. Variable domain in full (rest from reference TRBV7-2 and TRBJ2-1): GAGVSQSPSNKVTEKGKDVELRCDPISGHTALYWYRQSLGQGLEFLIYFQGNSAPDKSGLPSDRFSAERTGGSVSTLTIQRTQQEDSAVYLCASSLFPLNSGTANEQFFGPGTRLTVL.

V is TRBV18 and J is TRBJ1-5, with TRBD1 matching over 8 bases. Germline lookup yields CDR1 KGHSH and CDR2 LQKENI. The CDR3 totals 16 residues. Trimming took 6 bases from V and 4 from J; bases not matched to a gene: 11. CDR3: CASSPSQGANNQPQHF. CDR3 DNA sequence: TGTGCCAGCTCGCCCTCTCAGGGGGCTAATAATCAGCCCCAGCATTTT.

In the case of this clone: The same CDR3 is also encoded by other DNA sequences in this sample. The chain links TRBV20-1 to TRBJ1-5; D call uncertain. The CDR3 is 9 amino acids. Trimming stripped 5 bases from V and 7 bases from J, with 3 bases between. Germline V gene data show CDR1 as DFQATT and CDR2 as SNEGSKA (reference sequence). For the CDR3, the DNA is TGCAGTGCTGGGCAGCCCCAGCATTTT. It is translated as CSAGQPQHF.

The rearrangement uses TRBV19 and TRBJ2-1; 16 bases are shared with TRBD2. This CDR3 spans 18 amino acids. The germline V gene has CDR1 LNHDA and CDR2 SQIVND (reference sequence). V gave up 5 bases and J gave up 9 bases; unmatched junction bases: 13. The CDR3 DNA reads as TGTGCCAGTAGTGGGGGGACTAGCGGGAGGGCTTGGGATAGTGAGCAGTTCTTC. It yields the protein CASSGGTSGRAWDSEQFF.

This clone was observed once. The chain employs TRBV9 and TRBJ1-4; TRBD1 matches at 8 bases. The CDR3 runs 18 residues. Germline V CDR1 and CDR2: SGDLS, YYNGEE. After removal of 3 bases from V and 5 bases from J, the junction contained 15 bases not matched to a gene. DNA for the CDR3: TGTGCCAGCAGCGGATGGGACAGGCCTCCACTTTTCAATGAAAAACTGTTTTTT. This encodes CASSGWDRPPLFNEKLFF.

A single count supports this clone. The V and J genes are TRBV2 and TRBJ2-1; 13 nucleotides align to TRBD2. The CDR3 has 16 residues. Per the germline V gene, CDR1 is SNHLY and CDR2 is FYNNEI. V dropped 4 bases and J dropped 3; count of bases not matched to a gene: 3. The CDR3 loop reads CASSGTSGSLYNEQFF. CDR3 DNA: TGTGCCAGCAGTGGGACTAGCGGGAGCCTCTACAATGAGCAGTTCTTC.

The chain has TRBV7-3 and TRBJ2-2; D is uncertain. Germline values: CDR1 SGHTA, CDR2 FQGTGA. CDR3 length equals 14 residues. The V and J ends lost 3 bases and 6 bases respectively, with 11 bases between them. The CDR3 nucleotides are TGTGCCAGCAGCTTGTCAGCTAGGGCCGGGGAGCTGTTTTTT. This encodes CASSLSARAGELFF. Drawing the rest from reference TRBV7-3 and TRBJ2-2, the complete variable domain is GAGVSQTPSNKVTEKGKYVELRCDPISGHTALYWYRQSLGQGPEFLIYFQGTGAADDSGLPNDRFFAVRPEGSVSTLKIQRTERGDSAVYLCASSLSARAGELFFGEGSRLTVL.

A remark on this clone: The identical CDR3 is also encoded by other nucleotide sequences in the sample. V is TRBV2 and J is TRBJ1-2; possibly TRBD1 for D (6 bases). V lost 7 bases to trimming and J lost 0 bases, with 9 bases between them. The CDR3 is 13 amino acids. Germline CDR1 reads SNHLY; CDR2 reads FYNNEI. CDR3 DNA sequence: TGTGCCAGCAAGGGGGGGGCTAACTATGGCTACACCTTC. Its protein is CASKGGANYGYTF.

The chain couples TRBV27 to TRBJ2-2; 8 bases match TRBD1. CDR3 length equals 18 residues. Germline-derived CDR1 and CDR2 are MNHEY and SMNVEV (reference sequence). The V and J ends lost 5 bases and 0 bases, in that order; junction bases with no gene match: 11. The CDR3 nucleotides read TGTGCCAGCAGTCCCCGTGAGGGGACAGGAGCGAACACCGGGGAGCTGTTTTTT. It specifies CASSPREGTGANTGELFF.

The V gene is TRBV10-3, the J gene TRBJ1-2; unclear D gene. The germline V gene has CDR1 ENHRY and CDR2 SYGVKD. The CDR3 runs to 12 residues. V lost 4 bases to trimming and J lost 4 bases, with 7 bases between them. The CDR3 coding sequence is TGTGCCATCAGTGCGTCCGGCTATGGCTACACCTTC. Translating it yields CAISASGYGYTF.

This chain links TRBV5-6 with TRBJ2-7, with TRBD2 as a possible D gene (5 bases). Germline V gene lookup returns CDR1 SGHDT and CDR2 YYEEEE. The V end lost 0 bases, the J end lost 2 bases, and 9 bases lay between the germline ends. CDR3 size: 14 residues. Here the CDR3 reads CASSLVGNPYEQYF. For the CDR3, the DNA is TGTGCCAGCAGCTTGGTCGGGAATCCCTACGAGCAGTACTTC.

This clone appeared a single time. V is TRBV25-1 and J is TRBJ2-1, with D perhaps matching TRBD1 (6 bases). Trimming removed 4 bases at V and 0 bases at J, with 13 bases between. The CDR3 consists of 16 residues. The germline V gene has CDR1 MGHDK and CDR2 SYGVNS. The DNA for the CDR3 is TGTGCCAGCAGTGGATACACAGGGAGCTCCTACAATGAGCAGTTCTTC. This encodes CASSGYTGSSYNEQFF.

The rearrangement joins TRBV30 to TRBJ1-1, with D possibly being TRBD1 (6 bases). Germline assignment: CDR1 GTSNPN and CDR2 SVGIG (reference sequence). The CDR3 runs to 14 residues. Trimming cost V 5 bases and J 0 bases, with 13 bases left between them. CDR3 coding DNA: TGTGCCTGGGTGGGGGGCTTCGTGAACACTGAAGCTTTCTTT. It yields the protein CAWVGGFVNTEAFF.